Below are 6 T cell receptor beta chains sequenced from a single sample in a study of CD8+CD57+ T cells in acquired aplastic anemia. Genomic DNA constituted the template upon which TCR beta VDJ and CDR3 profiling was performed. Using its own MiXCR run on the reads, TCRdb lists one record per CDR3 protein. The repertoire holds about 110,000 distinct CDR3 sequences, around 50% seen once, with 30% to 40% in the top ten. Sequencing used sorted CD4+, CD8+, or CD8+CD57+ T cells (not recorded which) from PBMCs. The receptors stem from a human donor in good health, serving as a control.

This clonotype was counted between two and nine times. CDR3 nucleotide sequence: TGTGCCACCAGCAGAGATCGGAGGACACACACCGGGGAGCTGTTTTTT. It is translated as CATSRDRRTHTGELFF. The chain is built from TRBV15 and TRBJ2-2, with D perhaps assigned TRBD1 or TRBD2 (5 bases each). V gave up 0 bases and J gave up 3 bases, with 11 bases separating them. In germline, CDR1 is LNHNV, CDR2 YYDKDF (reference sequence). This CDR3 has 16 residues.

The chain uses TRBV7-9 and TRBJ1-4, with D possibly TRBD1 on 6 matching bases. This CDR3 has 15 residues. Germline V gives CDR1 SEHNR, CDR2 FQNEAQ (reference sequence). V shed 3 bases and J shed 2 bases, with 10 bases lying between them. As DNA, the CDR3 is TGTGCCAGCAGCTTCAACAGGGACACTAATGAAAAACTGTTTTTT. Its translation: CASSFNRDTNEKLFF. Full variable domain (outside the CDR3, taken from reference TRBV7-9 and TRBJ1-4): DTGVSQNPRHKITKRGQNVTFRCDPISEHNRLYWYRQTLGQGPEFLTYFQNEAQLEKSRLLSDRFSAERPKGSFSTLEIQRTEQGDSAMYLCASSFNRDTNEKLFFGSGTQLSVL.

This clonotype was seen at least ten times. The J gene is TRBJ2-1, the V gene TRBV5-5; D unclear. The length of the CDR3 is 15 residues. The germline CDR1 and CDR2 sequences are SGHKS and YYEKEE (reference sequence). Trimming took off 2 bases at V and 1 base at J, with 10 bases between the two ends. The CDR3 here is CASSFGQISYNEQFF. CDR3 DNA sequence: TGTGCCAGCAGCTTCGGGCAAATTTCCTACAATGAGCAGTTCTTC.

This sequence joins TRBV13 and TRBJ2-1; TRBD1 is a possible D gene (6 bases). The V and J ends lost 4 bases and 9 bases respectively, with 13 bases between them. The CDR3 has 13 amino acids. Per germline, CDR1 PRHDT and CDR2 FYEKMQ (reference sequence). This chain's CDR3 is CASSSDRSPEQFF. DNA for the CDR3: TGTGCCAGCAGCTCTGACAGGTCCCCTGAGCAGTTCTTC.

This clonotype was counted many times. CDR3 in DNA: TGCGCCAGCAGCCAGCTTACAGGGGGCGCGTTTACTAATGAAAAACTGTTTTTT. This sequence encodes CASSQLTGGAFTNEKLFF. This chain uses TRBV4-3 with TRBJ1-4; 9 bases match TRBD1. From germline, CDR1 is LGHNA and CDR2 YSLEER. This CDR3 spans 18 amino acids. The V and J ends lost 3 bases and 2 bases, in that order; junction bases with no gene match: 10.

This clonotype was seen at least ten times. The V and J genes are TRBV29-1 and TRBJ2-7, with 7 bases that match TRBD1. Per germline, CDR1 SQVTM and CDR2 ANQGSEA. This CDR3 contains 13 residues. Trimming removed 5 bases from V and 4 bases from J; junction bases left unmatched: 8. The CDR3, as DNA: TGCAGCGTTTCAGGGGGTCGCTCTTACGAGCAGTACTTC. It is translated as CSVSGGRSYEQYF.